This T cell receptor beta chain originates from a study of blood T cells in healthy people across ages. Overall study context: About one barcoded beta molecule per two T cells was captured by template switching.

Through a sample-barcoded 5' primer and a J-beta primer mix, a second PCR was run for about 7 to 12 cycles. Sequencing yielded, for each sample, at least 2.5 million paired-end reads carrying CDR3. In TCRdb, the 5' RACE reads were re-called with MiXCR into one record per CDR3 protein. Of fewer than 2,000,000 distinct CDR3 sequences detected, approximately 32% appear once; the ten largest clones hold approximately 10%. Points from the study as a whole: Significant beta diversity loss was already apparent by age about 42, declining roughly linearly.

The CDR3 covers 14 residues. Trimming took off 5 bases at V and 3 bases at J, with 14 bases between the two ends. Germline V gene sequence: CDR1 LNHNV, CDR2 YYDKDF (reference sequence). Each sample provided at least 6 micrograms of extracted total RNA. Note on this clonotype: Its specificity is not known.

The TCR was taken from a woman aged 30 to 39 in good health. Sequenced: blood. The rearrangement uses TRBV15 and TRBJ2-7, with D tentatively TRBD1 (6 bases). The CDR3 DNA reads TGTGCCACCAGCCCAGGCAGGGGTGGCTACGAGCAGTACTTC. Translated, it gives CATSPGRGGYEQYF.